This entry concerns a single T cell receptor beta chain. The antigen it recognizes is unknown. No base quality values were provided; no much bigger clone lies one nucleotide off. Its CDR3 holds 13 amino acids, cysteine through phenylalanine. Only the CDR3 DNA is retained, 39 bases long and in frame from the first base. V and J lose 6 bases and 1 base, and a span of 9 bases separates them. The germline V gene encodes CDR1 MNHEY and CDR2 SMNVEV (reference sequence). These data originate in a study of cytomegalovirus exposure and HLA in healthy donors (dated by TCRdb to about 2017). At the level of the whole study: According to an earlier analysis of a few hundred of the donors, about 179 million T cells yielded approximately 120 million unique TCR beta sequences and around 300 Gb of sequence data. Several DR-DQ haplotypes were treated as single units for association and clustering because of strong linkage in the cohort. Among the roughly 390 genotyped donors, around 81% belonged to the genetic ancestry cluster associated with self-reported Caucasian donors. Among around 400 genotyped donors of the cohort, an average of 235,054 unique TCR beta nucleotide sequences were sequenced per donor, roughly 18% of them non-productive. Typing coverage varied by locus: about 620-640 donors for A, B, C, DRB1 and DQB1; 522 for DQA1; approximately 610 for DPA1; 450 to 480 for DPB1. To predict cytomegalovirus infection status, the study combined high-throughput TCR immunosequencing, statistical association of individual TCRs with disease status, and machine learning. The study was designed to test whether signatures of past pathogen exposure could be identified by cataloging public T cell receptors. Donor age, sex, ethnicity and CMV serostatus were compiled together with the repertoire data. An early release covering about 600 HLA-typed donors comprised approximately 290 gigabases of sequencing data and 85 million to 100 million unique TCR sequences. Class I and class II HLA loci were covered by the typing at four-digit resolution. In a later analysis, previously published TCR beta repertoires from 500 to 750 donors were re-analyzed and high-resolution HLA genotyping was added so that TCR occurrence patterns could be studied. All discovery cohort repertoires had been generated on a single sequencing platform. In an earlier analysis of roughly 600 of the donors, high-throughput TCR beta sequencing was used to judge whether each TCR beta V gene segment behaved as functional or pseudogenic. The study profiled the T cell repertoires of more than 500 subjects by immunosequencing and related them to cytomegalovirus serostatus. Besides the first cohort of around 700 subjects, a separate validation cohort made up of 95 to 150 different subjects was used. In a later genetic analysis, genome-wide SNP genotypes for about 65% of the 666 donors were used, and that subset was treated as a discovery cohort. In the later analysis, no new phenotypic data were used to find candidate immune exposures; instead, reliance was placed on TCR beta sequences and their occurrence across donors. Here is what the overall study found, with its caveats: The authors suggested that the approach could potentially be extended to other disease states and immunological phenotypes. A later genetic analysis associated a missense DCLRE1C variant with V-gene and J-gene trimming of TCR beta chains, and an independent cohort replicated the association. A later analysis found that TCR association rates varied across HLA loci, with DRB1 alleles showing the most associated TCRs and HLA-C alleles the fewest. Assigning TCR associations to individual alleles was difficult when HLA alleles, especially DR and DQ, strongly co-occurred. According to a later analysis, parvovirus B19, influenza, CMV and Epstein-Barr virus appeared linked to several top co-occurrence clusters. Because counts were too low, roughly 16 rarely observed V segments, including chromosome 9 orphons, were left out of the earlier analysis of about 620 of the donors. The classifier was reported to diagnose cytomegalovirus status with high specificity and sensitivity in both the original cohort and the validation cohort. Because HLA typing was unavailable for some donors at each locus, only the typed subset was used in association tests. The cohort was sequenced for TCR beta chains only, and without alpha or paired-chain data the features that could be detected were limited. Presence/absence analyses assumed roughly uniform sequencing depth across donors, an assumption that may not hold. A cluster of highly shared sequence variants was judged likely to be a technical artifact of the sequencing pipeline. Most CMV-associated TCR beta chains appeared to be HLA-restricted in a later analysis, and the HLA associations seemed to be driven largely by CMV exposure. In a later genetic analysis, fewer N-insertions in productive TCRs were reported among donors in an Asian-associated ancestry cluster than the roughly 700-donor mean. At a false discovery rate of 0.05, a later analysis linked around 17,000 TCR beta sequences to specific HLA alleles. Compared with equally common non-associated chains, HLA-associated TCR beta chains in a later analysis were more clonally expanded and had lower generation probabilities. A further reported finding was that TCR beta sequences accurately predicted the HLA-A and HLA-B alleles for most subjects in the first cohort. Broadly in line with IMGT annotations, most TCR beta V segments showed up in productive rearrangements about 90% or about 30% of the time in an earlier analysis of some 590 of the donors. For the cohort, immune exposure information was limited to CMV serostatus. Most TCR sequences were seen in very few donors, while some public TCRs were found in many individuals. Linkage disequilibrium might explain the correlated functional status among segregating V segments, but an unknown experimental factor could not be excluded. In vitro tests confirmed that a few of the cytomegalovirus-associated TCR beta chains recognize cytomegalovirus antigens. Because the 87-base-pair reads could not distinguish some IMGT-functional V segments, including TRBV6-2 and TRBV6-3, those segments were excluded. The study gave a list of 150 to 200 TCR beta chains associated with cytomegalovirus.

Library method: the immunoSEQ multiplex PCR assay. For the multiplex PCR, a mixture combining 60 forward primers for TCR Vbeta segments and 13 reverse primers for TCR Jbeta segments was used. The CDR3 region of rearranged TCR beta genes was amplified from genomic DNA by a multiplex PCR assay. On the Illumina HiSeq System, the amplified TCR beta libraries were sequenced as 87-base-pair reads. In the source study's methods: A later analysis counted tens of millions of unique TCR beta chains across the 670 or so repertoires, and approximately 11 million of these chains were shared by at least two donors. Raw reads were error-corrected and collapsed into unique sequences with a nearest-neighbor algorithm that merged closely related sequences to remove PCR and sequencing errors. To assign V, D and J gene segments, CDR3 sequences were aligned to IMGT reference sequences. For a sequence to be retained, at least a six-nucleotide match to both a V gene segment and a J gene segment was required. Rearrangements were classified as productive when the CDR3 lacked stop codons and remained in frame with V and J, and all other rearrangements were classified as non-productive. CDR3 was defined by IMGT convention, running from the second conserved V-encoded cysteine to the conserved J-encoded phenylalanine. In an earlier analysis of just under 600 of the donors, sequences lacking an unambiguous match to a single V gene segment were excluded. In an earlier analysis of a few hundred of the donors, V segments were called functional above 56.7% productive rearrangements and were called segregating when the between-donor standard deviation exceeded 5%. A statistical classification framework was built for diagnosing cytomegalovirus status from the catalog of TCR beta chain sequences. In a later analysis, V and J genes were assigned by comparing TCR nucleotide sequences against IMGT/GENE-DB human TR gene sequences. The TCRdist pipeline was used in a later analysis to assign CDR3 sequences and most-parsimonious VDJ recombination scenarios. In a later analysis, every TCR beta chain was defined by the combination of its CDR3 amino acid sequence and its V-gene family, and reads without a unique V-gene family were dropped. To address suspected cross-contamination and a sequencing artifact, a later analysis removed under 600 highly shared, low-generation-probability nucleotide sequences. For each public chain, a later analysis derived a clonal expansion index from normalized ranks of inferred template counts within each repertoire. In a later analysis, generation probabilities were computed using a VDJ recombination model fitted to out-of-frame rearrangements, and the results were checked against IGoR. In a later analysis, hypergeometric tests were used to score TCR-TCR, TCR-HLA and TCR-CMV co-occurrence, with a repertoire-size bias correction applied to TCR pairs. To estimate false discovery rates, a later analysis permuted the HLA or CMV assignments 20 times. In a later analysis, co-occurring TCRs were grouped with DBSCAN, and TCRdist sequence similarity was added when clustering was performed within HLA-allele-positive subsets. Repertoires with fewer than 30,000 or more than 120,000 public chains were left out of co-occurrence clustering, as were about five repertoires with anomalous nucleotide sharing. TCRdb obtained this table from immuneACCESS and retained in-frame rearrangements with V and J assigned. These tables miss some clones; where compared with another copy, unresolved V genes account for less than half of the shortfall, and the remainder is unexplained. D and trimming come from the DNA, and the V and J calls and clone size come from that table. For this sample there are around 150,000 clones; about 75% appear just once. Around 2% of the sample is in the top ten clones.

The cohort consisted of fewer than 700 healthy bone marrow donors. All cohort members were sampled while nominally healthy, although unrecorded immune exposures were likely present. The donor was CMV seronegative and was included in the group of 352 seronegative cohort members. A peripheral blood sample was collected from each donor, and TCR beta sequencing was performed on peripheral blood mononuclear cells. Genomic DNA extraction from the blood cell samples was performed with the Qiagen DNeasy Blood Extraction Kit. This receptor chain uses TRBV27 and TRBJ1-1; a tentative D call is TRBD1 (5 bases match). The clonotype originates from a female donor in good health and CMV-seronegative. Sequences were obtained from PBMCs. The CDR3 corresponds to CASSRRENTEAFF. The DNA is TGTGCCAGCAGCCGCAGGGAGAACACTGAAGCTTTCTTT.